This T cell receptor (beta chain) came from a study of post-analysis software for immune sequencing data. The CDR3 extends over 17 amino acids. Germline CDR1 and CDR2: LGHNA and YNFKEQ. V lost 2 bases to trimming and J lost 5 bases; unmatched junction nucleotides: 11. Unique molecular identifiers tagged the TCR beta cDNA libraries. Some 500,000 cDNA molecules were obtained per 1 to 10 million input T cells. TCRdb reanalysed the PCR reads using MiXCR and keeps one entry per CDR3 protein. The table has about half a million distinct CDR3 sequences, around 40% seen once. Findings of the study overall: TRBV5-6, TRBV5-1 and TRBV20-1 belonged to a set of about five TRBV segments that were more frequent in patients than controls.

This clonotype came up a few times. The target antigen is unknown. The clonotype was recovered from a girl aged 5 to 17 with multiple sclerosis. The chain links TRBV4-2 to TRBJ2-5, with 10 bases matching TRBD2. Sequencing input: blood. CDR3 loop: CASSQNKASGSSETQYF. The CDR3, as DNA: TGTGCCAGCAGCCAAAATAAGGCTAGCGGGAGTTCGGAGACCCAGTACTTC.